This T cell receptor beta chain was profiled in a study of memory CD4+ T cells and cytomegalovirus serostatus. The wider study: Donors were healthy Belgian adults, 10 or so CMV seropositive and 24 seronegative.

Generated by immunoSEQ multiplex PCR, the TCRdb table keeps only in-frame clones and is missing some. This sample carries 75,000 to 90,000 clones, over 80% of them seen once, and the ten largest clones take around 0.73%. The ends were cut back, 1 base at V and 16 bases at J, with 17 bases in the middle. CDR3 length: 13 residues. The germline V gene encodes CDR1 SGHTA and CDR2 FQGNSA. Single viable CD3+CD4+CD8-CD45RO+ cells were sorted as the memory CD4+ T cells. Source material: memory CD4+ T cells from blood. The source of this sequence is an adult in good health and CMV-seronegative. The V call is TRBV7-2, the J call TRBJ1-5, with a tentative D call TRBD1 (6 bases). The CDR3, as DNA: TGTGCCAGCAGCTTAGTATCAGGGGTTGGCGAACATTTT. Translated: CASSLVSGVGEHF.